The source of this TCR beta chain is a study of blood T cell repertoires in COVID-19. Turning to the study itself: Acute and convalescent COVID-19 specimens originated in the United States, Italy and Spain.

V was shortened by 0 bases and J by 8 bases, with 8 bases between the two germline ends. The CDR3 totals 13 residues. Germline CDR1 SGHVS, CDR2 FNYEAQ. As processed by the authors: Counts of nucleated cells, estimated from reference gene primer amplification, were obtained. The repertoire was sequenced with immunoSEQ multiplex PCR; TCRdb's copy has only in-frame clones and lacks some. V, J and clone size reflect that table, while D and trimming were determined from the DNA. The profile shows approximately 190,000 clones, approximately 90% of them singletons. The gene calls are TRBV7-6 and TRBJ1-3; D is undetermined. Sequencing was done on a sample of peripheral blood. The receptor was derived from a woman in her thirties or forties who had recovered from COVID-19. CDR3 amino acids: CASSLAQDYTIYF. DNA for the CDR3: TGTGCCAGCAGCTTAGCGCAGGACTACACCATATATTTT.